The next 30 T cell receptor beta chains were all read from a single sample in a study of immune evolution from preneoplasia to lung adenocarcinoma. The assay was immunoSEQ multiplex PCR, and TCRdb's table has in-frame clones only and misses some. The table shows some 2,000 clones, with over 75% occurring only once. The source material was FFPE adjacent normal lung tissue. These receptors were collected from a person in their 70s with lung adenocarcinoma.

As DNA, the CDR3 is TGTGCCAGCAGGGGGCGAGGCACGCACGAGCAGTACTTC. Translating it yields CASRGRGTHEQYF. The chain recombines TRBV6-5 with TRBJ2-7; perhaps TRBD1 as D (5 bases). This CDR3 has 13 amino acids. Looked up from germline, CDR1 is MNHEY and CDR2 is SVGAGI. V gave up 6 bases and J gave up 5 bases, with 14 bases separating them.

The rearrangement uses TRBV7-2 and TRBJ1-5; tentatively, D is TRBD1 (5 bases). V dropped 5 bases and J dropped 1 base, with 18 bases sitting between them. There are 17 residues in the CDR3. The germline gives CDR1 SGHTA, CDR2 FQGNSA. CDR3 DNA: TGTGCCAGCAGCCCCCGGGGTGGGGGGGGGAGCAATCAGCCCCAGCATTTT. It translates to CASSPRGGGGSNQPQHF.

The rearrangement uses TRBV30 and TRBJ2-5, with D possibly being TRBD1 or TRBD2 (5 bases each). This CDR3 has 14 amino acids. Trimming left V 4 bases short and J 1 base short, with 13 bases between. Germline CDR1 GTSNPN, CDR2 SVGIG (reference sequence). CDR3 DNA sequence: TGTGCCTGGACCTTGGGGACGGCCCAAGAGACCCAGTACTTC. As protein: CAWTLGTAQETQYF.

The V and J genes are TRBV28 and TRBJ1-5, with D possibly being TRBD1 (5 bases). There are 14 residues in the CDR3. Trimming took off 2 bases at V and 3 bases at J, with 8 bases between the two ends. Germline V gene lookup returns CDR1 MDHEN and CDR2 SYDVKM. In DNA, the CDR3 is TGTGCCAGCAGTTTAGGGGGGACCAATCAGCCCCAGCATTTT. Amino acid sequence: CASSLGGTNQPQHF.

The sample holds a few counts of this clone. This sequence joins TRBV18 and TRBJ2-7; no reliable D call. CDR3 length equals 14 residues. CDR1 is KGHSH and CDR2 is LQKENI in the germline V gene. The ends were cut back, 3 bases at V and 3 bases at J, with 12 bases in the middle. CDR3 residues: CASSPRVADYEQYF. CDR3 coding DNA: TGTGCCAGCTCACCCCGAGTGGCGGACTACGAGCAGTACTTC. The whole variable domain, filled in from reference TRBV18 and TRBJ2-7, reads NAGVMQNPRHLVRRRGQEARLRCSPMKGHSHVYWYRQLPEEGLKFMVYLQKENIIDESGMPKERFSAEFPKEGPSILRIQQVVRGDSAAYFCASSPRVADYEQYFGPGTRLTVT.

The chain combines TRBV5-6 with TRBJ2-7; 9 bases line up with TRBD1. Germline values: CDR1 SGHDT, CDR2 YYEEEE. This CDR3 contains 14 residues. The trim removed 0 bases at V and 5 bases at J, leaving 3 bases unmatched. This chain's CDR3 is CASSLVQGAHEQYF. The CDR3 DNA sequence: TGTGCCAGCAGCTTGGTACAGGGGGCCCACGAGCAGTACTTC.

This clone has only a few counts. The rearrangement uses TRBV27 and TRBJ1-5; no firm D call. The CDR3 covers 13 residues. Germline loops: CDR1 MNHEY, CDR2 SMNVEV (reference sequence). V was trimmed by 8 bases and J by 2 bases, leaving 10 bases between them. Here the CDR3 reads CASRMMGNQPQHF. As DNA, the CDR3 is TGTGCCAGCCGAATGATGGGCAATCAGCCCCAGCATTTT.

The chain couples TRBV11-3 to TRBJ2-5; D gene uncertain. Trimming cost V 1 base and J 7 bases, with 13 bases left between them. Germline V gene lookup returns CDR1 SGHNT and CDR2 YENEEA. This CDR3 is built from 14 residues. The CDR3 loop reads CASSLGPAGGTQYF. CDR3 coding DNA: TGTGCCAGCAGCTTAGGCCCAGCCGGTGGGACCCAGTACTTC.

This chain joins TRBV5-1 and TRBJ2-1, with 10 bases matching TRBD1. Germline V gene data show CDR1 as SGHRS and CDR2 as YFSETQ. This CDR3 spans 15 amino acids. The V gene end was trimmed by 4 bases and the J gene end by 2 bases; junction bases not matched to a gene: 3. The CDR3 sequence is CASSPGQGTYNEQFF. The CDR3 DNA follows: TGCGCCAGCAGCCCGGGACAGGGGACCTACAATGAGCAGTTCTTC.

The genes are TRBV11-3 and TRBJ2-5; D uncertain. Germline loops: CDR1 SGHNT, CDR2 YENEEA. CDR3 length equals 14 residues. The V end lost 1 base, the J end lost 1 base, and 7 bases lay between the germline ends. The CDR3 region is CASSLGGSQETQYF. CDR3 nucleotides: TGTGCCAGCAGCTTAGGAGGCAGCCAAGAGACCCAGTACTTC.

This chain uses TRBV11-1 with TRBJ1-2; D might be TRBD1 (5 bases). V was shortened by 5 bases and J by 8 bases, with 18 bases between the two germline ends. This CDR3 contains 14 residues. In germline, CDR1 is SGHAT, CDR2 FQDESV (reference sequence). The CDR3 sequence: CASSRGPTEGGYTF. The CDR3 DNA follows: TGTGCCAGCAGCCGGGGACCGACGGAGGGGGGCTACACCTTC.

CDR3 protein: CASSQERTVNSPLHF. CDR3 nucleotides: TGCGCCAGCAGCCAAGAGAGAACAGTAAATTCACCCCTCCACTTT. The rearrangement uses TRBV4-1 and TRBJ1-6; D gene uncertain. Germline V gene lookup returns CDR1 MGHRA and CDR2 YSYEKL. The CDR3 consists of 15 residues. The V and J ends lost 0 bases and 7 bases respectively, with 10 bases between them.

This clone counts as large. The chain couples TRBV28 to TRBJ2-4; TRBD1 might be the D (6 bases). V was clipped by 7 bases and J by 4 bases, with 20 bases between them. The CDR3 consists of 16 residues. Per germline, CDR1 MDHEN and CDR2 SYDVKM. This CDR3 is CASNPTDGQGKNIQYF. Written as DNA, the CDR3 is TGTGCCAGCAACCCGACCGACGGTCAGGGGAAAAACATTCAGTACTTC. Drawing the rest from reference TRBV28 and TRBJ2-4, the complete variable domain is DVKVTQSSRYLVKRTGEKVFLECVQDMDHENMFWYRQDPGLGLRLIYFSYDVKMKEKGDIPEGYSVSREKKERFSLILESASTNQTSMYLCASNPTDGQGKNIQYFGAGTRLSVL.

The CDR3 DNA follows: TGTGCCATCAGTGAGGGATGGGACAGGGGCGGCCCCGGCCCCTACGAGCAGTACTTC. Its translation is CAISEGWDRGGPGPYEQYF. The chain couples TRBV10-3 to TRBJ2-7; the match to TRBD1 covers 10 bases. This CDR3 has 19 residues. CDR1 and CDR2 (germline): ENHRY, SYGVKD. V gave up 2 bases and J gave up 2 bases; unmatched junction bases: 15.

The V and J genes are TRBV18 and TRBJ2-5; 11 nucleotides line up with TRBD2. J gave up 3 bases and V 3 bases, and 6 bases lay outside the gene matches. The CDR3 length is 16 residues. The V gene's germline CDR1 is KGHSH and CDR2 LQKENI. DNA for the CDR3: TGTGCCAGCTCACCCCTTAGCGGGAGGGCCGAAGAGACCCAGTACTTC. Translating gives CASSPLSGRAEETQYF.

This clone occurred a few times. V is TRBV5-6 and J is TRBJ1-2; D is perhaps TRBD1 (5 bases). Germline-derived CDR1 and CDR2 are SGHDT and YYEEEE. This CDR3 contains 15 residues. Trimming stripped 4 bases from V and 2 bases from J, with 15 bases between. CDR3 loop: CASSAPGAANYGYTF. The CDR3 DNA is TGTGCCAGCAGCGCCCCCGGGGCAGCGAACTATGGCTACACCTTC.

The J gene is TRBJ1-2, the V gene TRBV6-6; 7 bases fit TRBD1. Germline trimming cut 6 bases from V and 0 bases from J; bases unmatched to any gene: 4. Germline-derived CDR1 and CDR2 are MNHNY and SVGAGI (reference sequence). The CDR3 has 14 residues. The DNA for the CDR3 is TGTGCCAGCAGAGACGGACAGGCTAACTATGGCTACACCTTC. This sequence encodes CASRDGQANYGYTF.

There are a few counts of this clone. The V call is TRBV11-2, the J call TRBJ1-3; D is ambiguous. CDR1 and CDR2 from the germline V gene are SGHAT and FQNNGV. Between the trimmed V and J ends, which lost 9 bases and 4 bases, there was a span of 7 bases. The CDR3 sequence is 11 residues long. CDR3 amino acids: CASKIGNTIYF. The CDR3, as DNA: TGTGCCAGTAAGATCGGAAACACCATATATTTT.

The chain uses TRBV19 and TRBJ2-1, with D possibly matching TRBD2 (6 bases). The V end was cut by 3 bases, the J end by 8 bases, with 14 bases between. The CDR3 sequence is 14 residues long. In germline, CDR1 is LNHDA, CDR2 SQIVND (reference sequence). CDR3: CASSIGRERDEQFF. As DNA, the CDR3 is TGTGCCAGTAGTATTGGACGGGAGAGGGATGAGCAGTTCTTC.

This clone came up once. CDR3 region: CASSDGNYGYTF. The CDR3 nucleotides are TGTGCCAGCAGTGACGGAAACTATGGCTACACCTTC. The chain carries TRBV27 and TRBJ1-2, with D uncertain. The germline gives CDR1 MNHEY, CDR2 SMNVEV (reference sequence). With 5 bases removed from V and 2 bases from J, the gap between germline ends came to 6 bases. The CDR3 is 12 residues long.

This CDR3 reads CASSSSPGPGLVGRGEQYF. Written as DNA, the CDR3 is TGTGCCAGCAGCTCGTCTCCGGGTCCCGGACTAGTTGGCAGGGGCGAGCAGTACTTC. V usage is TRBV11-2 and J usage is TRBJ2-7; maybe TRBD2 (7 bases). Per germline, CDR1 SGHAT and CDR2 FQNNGV. CDR3 size: 19 residues. V was pared by 4 bases and J by 6 bases, with 31 bases between.

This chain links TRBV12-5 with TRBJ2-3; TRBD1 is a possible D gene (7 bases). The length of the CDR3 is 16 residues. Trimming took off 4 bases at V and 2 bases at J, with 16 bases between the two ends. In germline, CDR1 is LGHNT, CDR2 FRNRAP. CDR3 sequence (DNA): TGTGCTAGTGGTTCCGGCAGGGGGGTAACCACAGATACGCAGTATTTT. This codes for CASGSGRGVTTDTQYF.

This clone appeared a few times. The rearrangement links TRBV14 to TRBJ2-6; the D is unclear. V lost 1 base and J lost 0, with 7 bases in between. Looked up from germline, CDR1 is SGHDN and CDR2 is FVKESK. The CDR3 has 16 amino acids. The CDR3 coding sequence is TGTGCCAGCAGCCAAGTACCAGGCTCTGGGGCCAACGTCCTGACTTTC. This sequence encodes CASSQVPGSGANVLTF.

CDR3 nucleotides: TGTGCCAGCAGCCTGACTAGTGAGCAGTTCTTC. Its translation: CASSLTSEQFF. The chain carries TRBV25-1 and TRBJ2-1, with D maybe TRBD2 (6 bases). V was pared by 6 bases and J by 9 bases, with 9 bases between. Germline CDR1 MGHDK, CDR2 SYGVNS. This CDR3 spans 11 amino acids.

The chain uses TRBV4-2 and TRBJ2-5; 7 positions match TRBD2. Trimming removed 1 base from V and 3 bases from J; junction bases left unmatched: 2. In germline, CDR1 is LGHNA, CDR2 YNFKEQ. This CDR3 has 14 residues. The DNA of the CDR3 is TGTGCCAGCAGCCAAGGGACTAGGAAAGAGACCCAGTACTTC. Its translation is CASSQGTRKETQYF.

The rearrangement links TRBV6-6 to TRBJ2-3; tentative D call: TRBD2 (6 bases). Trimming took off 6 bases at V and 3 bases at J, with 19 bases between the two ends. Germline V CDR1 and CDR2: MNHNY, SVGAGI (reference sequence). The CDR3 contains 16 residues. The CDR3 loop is CASSTHSGKGTDTQYF. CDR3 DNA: TGTGCCAGCAGCACCCATAGCGGAAAGGGGACAGATACGCAGTATTTT.

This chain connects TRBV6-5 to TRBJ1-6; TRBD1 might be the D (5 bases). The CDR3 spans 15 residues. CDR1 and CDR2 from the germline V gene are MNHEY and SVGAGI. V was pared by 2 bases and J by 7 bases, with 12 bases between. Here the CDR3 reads CASSYTGDSNSPLHF. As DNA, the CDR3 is TGTGCCAGCAGTTACACTGGGGACTCAAATTCACCCCTCCACTTT.

CDR3 residues: CASSPQLGDSGSPYNYEQYF. CDR3 coding DNA: TGTGCCAGCTCACCCCAATTGGGGGATAGCGGGAGCCCCTATAACTACGAGCAGTACTTC. This chain joins TRBV18 and TRBJ2-7; 9 bases map to TRBD2. The CDR3 runs 20 residues. Germline trimming cut 3 bases from V and 3 bases from J; bases unmatched to any gene: 21. Germline CDR1 and CDR2: KGHSH and LQKENI.

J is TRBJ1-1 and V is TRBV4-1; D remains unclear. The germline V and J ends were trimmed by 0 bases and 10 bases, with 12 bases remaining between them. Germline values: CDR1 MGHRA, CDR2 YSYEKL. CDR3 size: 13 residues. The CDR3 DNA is TGCGCCAGCAGCCAAGATTTGGCGGACCGAGCTTTCTTT. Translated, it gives CASSQDLADRAFF.

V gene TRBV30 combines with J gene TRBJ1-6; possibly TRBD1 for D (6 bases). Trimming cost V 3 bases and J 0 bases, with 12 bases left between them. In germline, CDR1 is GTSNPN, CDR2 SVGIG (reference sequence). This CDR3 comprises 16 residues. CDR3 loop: CAWRSGESSYNSPLHF. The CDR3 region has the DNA TGTGCCTGGAGGTCAGGGGAGAGCTCCTATAATTCACCCCTCCACTTT.